The 19 T cell receptor beta chains reported below all come from one sample, sequenced in a study of blood T cells in healthy people across ages. With a J-beta primer mix and a sample-barcoded 5' primer, a second PCR ran about 6 to 11 cycles. From the 5' RACE reads, TCRdb called clonotypes with MiXCR, one entry per CDR3 protein. The data show fewer than 2 million distinct CDR3 sequences, about 39% seen once. Sequenced material: blood. These receptors were obtained from a human donor in good health.

This chain uses TRBV7-2 with TRBJ2-1; TRBD2 agrees at 10 bases. Germline V gene lookup returns CDR1 SGHTA and CDR2 FQGNSA. The CDR3 extends over 22 amino acids. The V and J ends lost 4 bases and 2 bases, in that order; junction bases with no gene match: 23. In nucleotides, the CDR3 is TGTGCCAGCAGCTGGAGGGCTCCGATTGGGTACGAAACTAGCGGGGCCTACAATGAGCAGTTCTTC. It yields the protein CASSWRAPIGYETSGAYNEQFF.

The sample holds one count of this clonotype. V and J are TRBV5-1 and TRBJ1-1; 10 nucleotides match TRBD1. There are 15 residues in the CDR3. The germline gives CDR1 SGHRS, CDR2 YFSETQ. J was trimmed by 7 bases and V by 4 bases; bases with no gene match: 10. The chain's CDR3 is CASSVGQGISGEAFF. In nucleotides, the CDR3 is TGCGCCAGCAGCGTGGGACAGGGGATTTCGGGTGAAGCTTTCTTT.

This clonotype has a count of ten or more. The chain joins TRBV29-1 to TRBJ2-4, with a tentative D call TRBD1 (5 bases). The end of the DNA fits TRBJ2-7 better, so the J call may be wrong. The germline V gene encodes CDR1 SQVTM and CDR2 ANQGSEA. This CDR3 has 13 amino acids. CDR3 in amino acids: CSVEDQRGYEQYF. DNA for the CDR3: TGCAGCGTTGAAGATCAAAGGGGTTACGAGCAGTACTTC.

This rearrangement joins TRBV29-1 to TRBJ1-2, with 11 bases identical to TRBD1. CDR1 and CDR2 (germline): SQVTM, ANQGSEA. The length of the CDR3 is 16 residues. Trimming took 8 bases from V and 1 from J; bases not matched to a gene: 12. The DNA for the CDR3 is TGCAGCTGCCTCGGGACAGGGGGAGGAAATAACTATGGCTACACCTTC. This translates into CSCLGTGGGNNYGYTF. The full variable domain, completed using reference TRBV29-1 and TRBJ1-2, is SAVISQKPSRDICQRGTSLTIQCQVDSQVTMMFWYRQQPGQSLTLIATANQGSEATYESGFVIDKFPISRPNLTFSTLTVSNMSPEDSSIYLCSCLGTGGGNNYGYTFGSGTRLTVV.

The chain links TRBV4-3 to TRBJ2-7; D is uncertain. Germline CDR1 LGHNA, CDR2 YSLEER. This CDR3 has 13 residues. Deletions cut 1 base from V and 4 bases from J, with 8 bases between. The CDR3 spells CASSQASDYEQYF. CDR3 sequence (DNA): TGCGCCAGCAGCCAAGCTTCGGATTACGAGCAGTACTTC.

This clonotype appeared a few times. V and J are TRBV19 and TRBJ1-5, with D hard to call. Trimming stripped 8 bases from V and 6 bases from J, with 14 bases between. Germline assignment: CDR1 LNHDA and CDR2 SQIVND (reference sequence). The CDR3 totals 13 residues. CDR3 bases: TGTGCCAGTTCCTTGAACTTTGGTCAGCCCCAGCATTTT. It translates to CASSLNFGQPQHF.

This clonotype was counted a few times. The chain has TRBV6-2 or TRBV6-3 and TRBJ2-7, with D tentatively TRBD2 (5 bases). The CDR3 spans 13 residues. Germline V CDR1 and CDR2: MNHEY, SVGEGT. V shed 4 bases and J shed 2 bases, with 9 bases lying between them. This chain's CDR3 is CASSSRAPYEQYF. Written as DNA, the CDR3 is TGTGCCAGCAGTTCGCGGGCCCCCTACGAGCAGTACTTC.

The chain couples TRBV3-1 to TRBJ1-1; 10 nucleotides agree with TRBD1. V gave up 8 bases and J gave up 4 bases; unmatched junction bases: 10. CDR1 is LGHDT and CDR2 is YNNKEL in the germline V gene (reference sequence). There are 15 residues in the CDR3. The CDR3 protein is CASAQSGQGPTEAFF. In DNA, the CDR3 is TGTGCCAGCGCCCAATCGGGACAGGGGCCCACTGAAGCTTTCTTT. Combining the CDR3 with reference TRBV3-1 and TRBJ1-1 gives the whole variable domain DTAVSQTPKYLVTQMGNDKSIKCEQNLGHDTMYWYKQDSKKFLKIMFSYNNKELIINETVPNRFSPKSPDKAHLNLHINSLELGDSAVYFCASAQSGQGPTEAFFGQGTRLTVV.

The chain employs TRBV12-3 or TRBV12-4 and TRBJ2-4, with TRBD2 matching 7 bases. V was pared by 1 base and J by 13 bases, with 7 bases of the junction left unmatched. The CDR3 is 13 residues long. CDR3 sequence reads: CASSLGQTGGQYF. The DNA for the CDR3 is TGTGCCAGCAGTTTAGGACAGACCGGGGGGCAGTACTTC.

V is TRBV12-3 or TRBV12-4 and J is TRBJ2-3; possibly TRBD2 for D (6 bases). The CDR3 is made up of 13 amino acids. Trimming took 6 bases from V and 5 from J, leaving 12 bases between them. This chain's CDR3 is CASRGLLVDTQYF. Written as DNA, the CDR3 is TGTGCCAGCAGGGGACTCTTGGTAGATACGCAGTATTTT.

V is TRBV10-3 and J is TRBJ1-2, with TRBD1 matching over 7 bases. Germline-derived CDR1 and CDR2 are ENHRY and SYGVKD. J lost 2 bases, V lost 6 bases, and 3 bases had no gene match. The CDR3 totals 13 residues. The CDR3 here is CAISATGNYGYTF. CDR3 nucleotides: TGTGCCATCAGCGCGACAGGGAACTATGGCTACACCTTC.

This clonotype was observed once. The chain has TRBV29-1 and TRBJ1-1; 8 nucleotides match TRBD1. Germline V gene data show CDR1 as SQVTM and CDR2 as ANQGSEA. Unmatched junction bases numbered 8, after V lost 6 bases and J lost 2 bases. This CDR3 is built from 14 residues. The CDR3: CSVADRGRNTEAFF. As DNA, the CDR3 is TGCAGCGTGGCTGACAGGGGACGAAACACTGAAGCTTTCTTT.

The CDR3 DNA sequence: TGTGCCACCAGCCATGGGGAGGGGCCTGAAGCTTTCTTT. Its translation: CATSHGEGPEAFF. This chain links TRBV15 with TRBJ1-1, with a possible D match to TRBD1 (5 bases). Trimming took 5 bases from V and 6 from J, leaving 13 bases between them. The germline gives CDR1 LNHNV, CDR2 YYDKDF (reference sequence). This CDR3 is built from 13 residues.

The gene calls are TRBV6-2 or TRBV6-3 and TRBJ1-5; D remains ambiguous. CDR3 length: 14 residues. Germline V CDR1 and CDR2: MNHEY, SVGEGT. V gave up 8 bases and J gave up 0 bases, with 11 bases separating them. In nucleotides, the CDR3 is TGTGCCAGCTCGGGTAGTCATAGCAATCAGCCCCAGCATTTT. This translates into CASSGSHSNQPQHF.

The chain links TRBV20-1 to TRBJ2-1, with D possibly matching TRBD1 (6 bases). V was trimmed by 0 bases and J by 7 bases, leaving 13 bases between them. The CDR3 is made up of 14 amino acids. Germline V gene sequence: CDR1 DFQATT, CDR2 SNEGSKA (reference sequence). For the CDR3, the DNA is TGCAGTGCTAGAGATACGGGACATACAAATGAGCAGTTCTTC. This gives the protein CSARDTGHTNEQFF.

This clonotype was observed a single time. This chain links TRBV12-5 with TRBJ1-1; tentative D call: TRBD1 (5 bases). V lost 4 bases and J 4 bases, leaving 10 bases between the germline ends. Germline V gives CDR1 LGHNT, CDR2 FRNRAP. This CDR3 is 13 amino acids long. CDR3 in amino acids: CASGSRDGTEAFF. The CDR3 region has the DNA TGTGCTAGTGGTTCCAGGGACGGCACTGAAGCTTTCTTT.

V is TRBV4-2 and J is TRBJ2-1, with 7 nucleotides matching TRBD1. The germline CDR1 and CDR2 sequences are LGHNA and YNFKEQ. CDR3 length: 17 amino acids. Unmatched junction bases numbered 12, after V lost 4 bases and J lost 3 bases. The CDR3 bases are TGTGCCAGCAGCCTCTTTGTGACAGGGAATAGCTACAATGAGCAGTTCTTC. This codes for CASSLFVTGNSYNEQFF.

The rearrangement uses TRBV11-2 and TRBJ2-6; D call uncertain. V lost 0 bases to trimming and J lost 2 bases, with 11 bases between them. CDR1 is SGHAT and CDR2 is FQNNGV in the germline V gene. This CDR3 spans 17 amino acids. CDR3 sequence (DNA): TGTGCCAGCAGCTTAGAACCTACATCACCTGGGGCCAACGTCCTGACTTTC. It encodes CASSLEPTSPGANVLTF. Filled out from reference TRBV11-2 and TRBJ2-6, the complete variable domain reads EAGVAQSPRYKIIEKRQSVAFWCNPISGHATLYWYQQILGQGPKLLIQFQNNGVVDDSQLPKDRFSAERLKGVDSTLKIQPAKLEDSAVYLCASSLEPTSPGANVLTFGAGSRLTVL.

This chain links TRBV6-2 or TRBV6-3 with TRBJ2-7; either TRBD1 or TRBD2 may fit D (6 bases each). The V end was cut by 3 bases, the J end by 3 bases, with 21 bases between. The germline CDR1 and CDR2 sequences are MNHEY and SVGEGT. This CDR3 spans 17 amino acids. The CDR3 nucleotides are TGTGCCAGCAGTTATGGATCGGGCAGGGGACTTCACTACGAGCAGTACTTC. Translation gives CASSYGSGRGLHYEQYF.